The following is a T cell receptor (beta chain) sequence with its context. Expressed TCRB transcripts were sequenced, since all the RNA that had been isolated was reverse transcribed. Clones were sequenced by immunoSEQ multiplex PCR, and TCRdb holds only the in-frame ones, with some missing. The table includes hundreds of thousands of clones, roughly 8% detected once. This specimen belongs to a study of beta chain features in type 1 diabetes. At the level of the study: The samples had around 100 million sorted cells examined in all.

CDR1 MDHEN and CDR2 SYDVKM come from the germline V gene. CDR3 length: 9 amino acids. The V gene lost 6 bases and the J gene lost 13 bases, with 10 bases spanning the gap. This chain links TRBV28 with TRBJ2-7; the D is unclear. The sample taken for sequencing was central memory CD4+ T cells from blood. This sequence was found in a woman aged 18-29 years in good health. CDR3 coding DNA: TGTGCCAGCAGCCCCAACCTTTACTTC. This gives the protein CASSPNLYF. The variable domain in full, completed from reference TRBV28 and TRBJ2-7, reads DVKVTQSSRYLVKRTGEKVFLECVQDMDHENMFWYRQDPGLGLRLIYFSYDVKMKEKGDIPEGYSVSREKKERFSLILESASTNQTSMYLCASSPNLYFGPGTRLTVT.